The present T cell receptor beta chain was sequenced within a study of identical twins. All of the donors were Caucasians in good health. One entry per CDR3 protein, called by TCRdb with MiXCR from the 5' RACE reads. The table lists roughly 350,000 distinct CDR3 sequences, 10% to 15% of them singletons. The CDR3 is made up of 15 amino acids. The trim removed 2 bases at V and 5 bases at J, leaving 6 bases unmatched. Per the germline V gene, CDR1 is MNHEY and CDR2 is SMNVEV (reference sequence). These data were likewise used in another study, on yellow fever vaccine responses in identical twins.

Sequencing was done on a sample of CD8+ T cells sorted from blood. This sequence originates from a young woman in good health. The genes are TRBV27 and TRBJ2-5; 9 bases agree with TRBD1. The CDR3 is CASSLKGDRAETQYF. CDR3 nucleotides: TGTGCCAGCAGTTTAAAGGGGGACAGGGCGGAGACCCAGTACTTC.